One sample yielded the 23 T cell receptor beta chains listed below, sequenced in a study of blood T cell repertoires in COVID-19. Method: immunoSEQ multiplex PCR; TCRdb's copy keeps in-frame clones and lacks some. The sample contains roughly 120,000 clones, roughly 90% of which appear only once. Sequencing was performed on peripheral blood. The receptors shown here come from a man between 45 and 60 years old with COVID-19, enrolled during active disease.

The rearrangement links TRBV6-5 to TRBJ1-6; D perhaps matches TRBD1 (6 bases). The CDR3 totals 16 residues. Per germline, CDR1 MNHEY and CDR2 SVGAGI. Trimming removed 2 bases from V and 7 bases from J, with 15 bases in between. DNA for the CDR3: TGTGCCAGCAGTTACCGGATCACAGGGACGAATTCACCCCTCCACTTT. Residues: CASSYRITGTNSPLHF.

The genes are TRBV6-2 or TRBV6-3 and TRBJ1-4; no definite D call. The V gene's germline CDR1 is MNHEY and CDR2 SVGEGT. This CDR3 spans 15 amino acids. V dropped 2 bases and J dropped 0 bases, with 7 bases sitting between them. CDR3 in DNA: TGTGCCAGCAGTTACGGGCCTGCAACTAATGAAAAACTGTTTTTT. Protein sequence: CASSYGPATNEKLFF.

The chain employs TRBV2 and TRBJ2-1; 7 bases agree with TRBD2. V trimming: 4 bases; J trimming: 5 bases; junction bases outside the gene matches: 5. There are 14 residues in the CDR3. Looked up from germline, CDR1 is SNHLY and CDR2 is FYNNEI. This CDR3 is CASSVVLADNEQFF. The CDR3 DNA reads as TGTGCCAGCAGTGTCGTGCTAGCGGACAATGAGCAGTTCTTC. The full variable domain, rest sourced from reference TRBV2 and TRBJ2-1, is EPEVTQTPSHQVTQMGQEVILRCVPISNHLYFYWYRQILGQKVEFLVSFYNNEISEKSEIFDDQFSVERPDGSNFTLKIRSTKLEDSAMYFCASSVVLADNEQFFGPGTRLTVL.

The chain is built from TRBV6-5 and TRBJ2-7, with D possibly being TRBD2 (6 bases). The length of the CDR3 is 12 residues. Deletions cut 10 bases from V and 0 bases from J, with 10 bases between. Germline V gene sequence: CDR1 MNHEY, CDR2 SVGAGI. CDR3 residues: CAIDGSSYEQYF. CDR3 sequence (DNA): TGTGCCATTGACGGGAGCTCCTACGAGCAGTACTTC.

The chain carries TRBV29-1 and TRBJ1-2; maybe TRBD1 (6 bases). CDR1 is SQVTM and CDR2 is ANQGSEA in the germline V gene. This CDR3 is built from 12 residues. V gave up 7 bases and J gave up 8 bases, with 17 bases separating them. CDR3 residues: CSAFTGREGYTF. The CDR3 nucleotides are TGCAGCGCCTTCACAGGGAGAGAAGGCTACACCTTC. Using reference TRBV29-1 and TRBJ1-2 for the parts outside the CDR3, the full variable domain is SAVISQKPSRDICQRGTSLTIQCQVDSQVTMMFWYRQQPGQSLTLIATANQGSEATYESGFVIDKFPISRPNLTFSTLTVSNMSPEDSSIYLCSAFTGREGYTFGSGTRLTVV.

This chain joins TRBV6-5 and TRBJ1-5; TRBD1 might be the D (5 bases). Per germline, CDR1 MNHEY and CDR2 SVGAGI. Trimming took off 8 bases at V and 1 base at J, with 12 bases between the two ends. The CDR3 length is 14 residues. The CDR3 DNA reads TGTGCCAGCTGCAGGGTGTTAAGCAATCAGCCCCAGCATTTT. Amino acids: CASCRVLSNQPQHF.

This chain joins TRBV24-1 and TRBJ2-1; TRBD2 aligns across 10 bases. Trimming cost V 5 bases and J 3 bases; bases outside gene matches: 6. This CDR3 has 16 residues. Germline CDR1 and CDR2: KGHDR and SFDVKD. The CDR3: CATSGPSGSVYNEQFF. As DNA, the CDR3 is TGTGCCACCAGTGGTCCTAGCGGGAGCGTCTACAATGAGCAGTTCTTC.

The chain links TRBV18 to TRBJ1-5; 7 bases are a match to TRBD1. V trimming: 4 bases; J trimming: 0 bases; junction bases outside the gene matches: 6. The CDR3 totals 16 residues. CDR1 is KGHSH and CDR2 is LQKENI in the germline V gene. The CDR3 is CASSRGTVLSNQPQHF. The CDR3 DNA reads as TGTGCCAGCTCACGCGGGACAGTCCTTAGCAATCAGCCCCAGCATTTT.

V is TRBV2 and J is TRBJ1-4, with TRBD1 as a possible D gene (5 bases). V lost 4 bases to trimming and J lost 7 bases, with 10 bases between them. The germline CDR1 and CDR2 sequences are SNHLY and FYNNEI. The CDR3 contains 13 residues. This CDR3 is CASSGQGGEKLFF. CDR3 nucleotides: TGTGCCAGCAGTGGGCAGGGTGGTGAAAAACTGTTTTTT. The complete variable domain, with remaining parts taken from reference TRBV2 and TRBJ1-4, reads EPEVTQTPSHQVTQMGQEVILRCVPISNHLYFYWYRQILGQKVEFLVSFYNNEISEKSEIFDDQFSVERPDGSNFTLKIRSTKLEDSAMYFCASSGQGGEKLFFGSGTQLSVL.

V gene TRBV6-5 combines with J gene TRBJ1-5; D possibly corresponds to TRBD1 (5 bases). Germline values: CDR1 MNHEY, CDR2 SVGAGI. Between the trimmed V and J ends, which lost 11 bases and 6 bases, there was a span of 20 bases. The CDR3 consists of 14 residues. The CDR3 coding sequence is TGTGCCTCCCTCCGGGGACGGGAGCTTCAGCCCCAGCATTTT. It translates to CASLRGRELQPQHF.

The chain is built from TRBV6-2 or TRBV6-3 and TRBJ2-5, with D perhaps TRBD2 (6 bases). Germline loops: CDR1 MNHEY, CDR2 SVGEGT. V was cut by 6 bases and J by 1 base, with 21 bases left in between. The CDR3 covers 17 residues. The CDR3 spells CASSYTLRRESQETQYF. In DNA form, the CDR3 reads TGTGCCAGCAGCTATACCCTCCGCCGGGAGAGCCAAGAGACCCAGTACTTC.

The gene calls are TRBV6-1 and TRBJ2-1, with D unresolved. The CDR3 is made up of 15 amino acids. With 1 base removed from V and 0 bases from J, the gap between germline ends came to 7 bases. Per the germline V gene, CDR1 is MNHNS and CDR2 is SASEGT. CDR3 DNA sequence: TGTGCCAGCAGTGAAGAGCTGAGCTCCTACAATGAGCAGTTCTTC. Its translation is CASSEELSSYNEQFF.

The chain is built from TRBV5-6 and TRBJ1-5; D is possibly TRBD1 (5 bases). This CDR3 is 16 amino acids long. Trimming left V 0 bases short and J 0 bases short, with 10 bases between. Looked up from germline, CDR1 is SGHDT and CDR2 is YYEEEE. CDR3 region: CASSLGTPYSNQPQHF. For the CDR3, the DNA is TGTGCCAGCAGCTTGGGGACACCATATAGCAATCAGCCCCAGCATTTT.

In this sample, this clone turned up a few times. This chain connects TRBV28 to TRBJ2-7, with 7 bases matching TRBD2. CDR1 is MDHEN, CDR2 SYDVKM, per germline. The CDR3 contains 12 residues. The ends lost 4 bases at V and 4 bases at J; junction bases unmatched: 1. CDR3 DNA sequence: TGTGCCAGCAGTTCGGGACTATACGAGCAGTACGTC. It is translated as CASSSGLYEQYV.

This clone was detected only once. The genes are TRBV4-3 and TRBJ2-1; 7 bases are a match to TRBD2. J gave up 0 bases and V 1 base, and 6 bases lay outside the gene matches. This CDR3 comprises 17 residues. CDR1 is LGHNA, CDR2 YSLEER, per germline. The CDR3 DNA follows: TGCGCCAGCAGCCAAGTTCTAGCGGCCAGCTCCTACAATGAGCAGTTCTTC. Translation gives CASSQVLAASSYNEQFF.

This chain links TRBV30 with TRBJ2-7; 10 positions agree with TRBD2. Per germline, CDR1 GTSNPN and CDR2 SVGIG (reference sequence). Unmatched junction bases numbered 4, after V lost 0 bases and J lost 2 bases. The CDR3 loop spans 15 amino acids. Written as DNA, the CDR3 is TGTGCCTGGAGTGTTCGGCTAGCGGGGGCCTACGAGCAGTACTTC. As protein: CAWSVRLAGAYEQYF. The full variable domain, completed using reference TRBV30 and TRBJ2-7, is SQTIHQWPATLVQPVGSPLSLECTVEGTSNPNLYWYRQAAGRGLQLLFYSVGIGQISSEVPQNLSASRPQDRQFILSSKKLLLSDSGFYLCAWSVRLAGAYEQYFGPGTRLTVT.

DNA for the CDR3: TGTGCCAGCAGCCAAGGGACTAGCGGGAGAGCAGATACGCAGTATTTT. Protein product: CASSQGTSGRADTQYF. The V gene is TRBV3-1 (or the pseudogene TRBV3-2), the J gene TRBJ2-3; the match to TRBD2 covers 13 bases. CDR3 length: 16 amino acids. The V and J ends lost 1 base and 4 bases, in that order; junction bases with no gene match: 2. Germline-derived CDR1 and CDR2 are LGHDT and YNNKEL (reference sequence).

The chain is built from TRBV7-8 and TRBJ1-2; maybe TRBD1 (5 bases). In germline, CDR1 is SGHVS, CDR2 FQNEAQ. The germline V and J ends were trimmed by 2 bases and 4 bases, with 14 bases remaining between them. This CDR3 contains 15 residues. Here the CDR3 DNA reads TGTGCCAGCAGCTTATCTGGCAGGGTAATCTATGGCTACACCTTC. The encoded protein is CASSLSGRVIYGYTF.

The chain is built from TRBV10-3 and TRBJ2-7; D gene unclear. Per germline, CDR1 ENHRY and CDR2 SYGVKD. The CDR3 runs to 12 residues. CDR3 protein: CATSPGIYEQYV. The CDR3 bases are TGTGCCACCAGTCCAGGCATCTACGAGCAGTACGTC.

The table lists this clone with a count of one. The V gene is TRBV7-2, the J gene TRBJ2-3; TRBD1 aligns across 7 bases. The CDR3 has 13 amino acids. The ends lost 4 bases at V and 4 bases at J; junction bases unmatched: 2. Germline-derived CDR1 and CDR2 are SGHTA and FQGNSA. Written as DNA, the CDR3 is TGTGCCAGCAGCTCAACAGGGGCAGATACGCAGTATTTT. Its protein is CASSSTGADTQYF.

The V gene is TRBV7-2, the J gene TRBJ2-7; TRBD1 aligns across 9 bases. The CDR3 spans 13 residues. Germline-derived CDR1 and CDR2 are SGHTA and FQGNSA. The junction had 1 base not matched to a gene; V was cut back by 5 bases and J by 2 bases. Here the CDR3 DNA reads TGTGCCAGCAGCCGGGACAGGGCCTACGAGCAGTACTTC. Translating it yields CASSRDRAYEQYF.

J is TRBJ2-1 and V is TRBV5-1; maybe TRBD1 (5 bases). Per the germline V gene, CDR1 is SGHRS and CDR2 is YFSETQ. The CDR3 loop spans 18 amino acids. Trimming pared 4 bases from V and 0 bases from J, leaving 20 bases between. CDR3 in amino acids: CASSRTPQATSSYNEQFF. In nucleotides, the CDR3 is TGCGCCAGCAGCAGAACCCCACAGGCCACGAGCTCCTACAATGAGCAGTTCTTC.

This chain uses TRBV5-8 with TRBJ1-5, with D possibly being TRBD1 (5 bases). V lost 1 base and J lost 9, with 14 bases in between. The CDR3 spans 14 residues. The germline V gene has CDR1 SGHTS and CDR2 YDEGEE. The CDR3 sequence is CASSLTGVSVPQHF. CDR3 DNA: TGTGCCAGCAGCTTGACGGGGGTTTCGGTGCCCCAGCATTTT.